This T cell receptor (beta chain) appears in the sequencing data of a study of control samples from healthy donors and cancer patients. Data came from immunoSEQ multiplex PCR; TCRdb stores just in-frame clones and leaves some out. The profile shows roughly 84,000 clones, roughly 89% of them singletons. The table lists this clone with a few counts. Germline CDR1 reads SGHTS; CDR2 reads YDEGEE. The CDR3 is made up of 12 amino acids. The V end lost 0 bases, the J end lost 10 bases, and 10 bases lay between the germline ends. The sequencing input was blood. This TCR was recovered from a man between 45 and 60 years old in good health. The V and J genes are TRBV5-8 and TRBJ2-5; D is undetermined. The CDR3 DNA sequence: TGTGCCAGCAGCTTGGTTTCCCCAATCCAGTACTTC. This encodes CASSLVSPIQYF.